A selection of T cell receptor beta chains follows, all from one sample in a study of CD4 T cells in relation to SARS-CoV-2 and coronaviruses. Their antigen targets remain unknown. Assay used: immunoSEQ multiplex PCR; TCRdb lists only in-frame clones, some missing. The table records 18,000 or so clones, around 73% of them present only once. Sequenced material: CD4+ T cells from PBMCs, cultured in vitro. The receptors originated from a human donor in good health. Each CDR3 is given with its conserved first and last residue. D genes are given only for firm matches. Only part of the rows carry a size: once, few, many, or a class if the clone is expanded.

CDR3 DNA: TGTGCCTGGGGGGACAGGGGGCTTGGCTACACCTTC; CDR3 protein: CAWGDRGLGYTF; V gene: TRBV30; J gene: TRBJ1-2; D gene: TRBD1; clone size: .
CDR3 DNA: TGTGCCAGCAGCGTAGAGGACACTGGTAATGAAAAACTGTTTTTT; CDR3 protein: CASSVEDTGNEKLFF; V gene: TRBV9; J gene: TRBJ1-4; D gene: .; clone size: .
CDR3 DNA: TGTGCCAGCAGCCAAGACATAAAGATAAACACTGAAGCTTTCTTT; CDR3 protein: CASSQDIKINTEAFF; V gene: TRBV3-1/TRBV3-2; J gene: TRBJ1-1; D gene: .; clone size: .
CDR3 DNA: TGTGCTAGTGGTTCGGTCCGGACTAGCGGGAGTGATACGCAGTATTTT; CDR3 protein: CASGSVRTSGSDTQYF; V gene: TRBV12-5; J gene: TRBJ2-3; D gene: TRBD2; clone size: .
CDR3 DNA: TGTGCTAGTGGTTTGATTTATTCACCCCTCCACTTT; CDR3 protein: CASGLIYSPLHF; V gene: TRBV12-5; J gene: TRBJ1-6; D gene: .; clone size: .
CDR3 DNA: TGTGCCAGCAGTGAAGTACCGACAGGGTATGGCTACACCTTC; CDR3 protein: CASSEVPTGYGYTF; V gene: TRBV6-1; J gene: TRBJ1-2; D gene: TRBD1; clone size: few
CDR3 DNA: TGTGCCAGCAGCTCGGTGCAGGGGGCAATGCCTGAAGCTTTCTTT; CDR3 protein: CASSSVQGAMPEAFF; V gene: TRBV5-6; J gene: TRBJ1-1; D gene: TRBD1; clone size: .
CDR3 DNA: TGTGCCTGGAGTGCCTCCCCGGGACAGGGTGGCGAGCAGTACTTC; CDR3 protein: CAWSASPGQGGEQYF; V gene: TRBV30; J gene: TRBJ2-7; D gene: TRBD1; clone size: .
CDR3 DNA: TGCGCCAGCAGCTTTTCACTAGCGGGAGGGACCGGGGAGCTGTTTTTT; CDR3 protein: CASSFSLAGGTGELFF; V gene: TRBV5-1; J gene: TRBJ2-2; D gene: TRBD2; clone size: .
CDR3 DNA: TGCGCCAGCAGCTTGCCGGATTGGGGGACTGAAGCTTTCTTT; CDR3 protein: CASSLPDWGTEAFF; V gene: TRBV5-1; J gene: TRBJ1-1; D gene: .; clone size: .
CDR3 DNA: TGTGCCAGCAGTTACTTCAGGGTCTCTGGGGCCAACGTCCTGACTTTC; CDR3 protein: CASSYFRVSGANVLTF; V gene: TRBV6-2/TRBV6-3; J gene: TRBJ2-6; D gene: .; clone size: .
CDR3 DNA: TGTGCCACCGAAGGAGGGATTCAAGAGACCCAGTACTTC; CDR3 protein: CATEGGIQETQYF; V gene: TRBV24-1; J gene: TRBJ2-5; D gene: .; clone size: .
CDR3 DNA: TGTGCCAGCAGCTCCCCGACTAGCGCGTACAATGAGCAGTTCTTC; CDR3 protein: CASSSPTSAYNEQFF; V gene: TRBV7-3; J gene: TRBJ2-1; D gene: TRBD2; clone size: .
CDR3 DNA: TGTGCCATCAGTGACGTGAATCAGCCCCAGCATTTT; CDR3 protein: CAISDVNQPQHF; V gene: TRBV10-3; J gene: TRBJ1-5; D gene: .; clone size: .
CDR3 DNA: TGCGCCAGCAGCTTGGACAGGGGAAACTCAGTTGAAGCTTTCTTT; CDR3 protein: CASSLDRGNSVEAFF; V gene: TRBV5-1; J gene: TRBJ1-1; D gene: TRBD1; clone size: .
CDR3 DNA: TGTGCCAGCAGCCAGGACCCAGGGGCCTACGAGCAGTACTTC; CDR3 protein: CASSQDPGAYEQYF; V gene: TRBV7-3; J gene: TRBJ2-7; D gene: .; clone size: few
CDR3 DNA: TGTGCCACCAGTGAGGGGTCAAGCAATCAGCCCCAGCATTTT; CDR3 protein: CATSEGSSNQPQHF; V gene: TRBV24-1; J gene: TRBJ1-5; D gene: .; clone size: .
CDR3 DNA: TGCGCCAGCGGATCCCGTCTGGGAGAGCAGTTCTTC; CDR3 protein: CASGSRLGEQFF; V gene: TRBV10-1; J gene: TRBJ2-1; D gene: .; clone size: few
CDR3 DNA: TGTGCCAGTAGTAAGGCGGGAGGGGCGCAGGAGACCCAGTACTTC; CDR3 protein: CASSKAGGAQETQYF; V gene: TRBV19; J gene: TRBJ2-5; D gene: TRBD2; clone size: .
CDR3 DNA: TGTGCCAGCAGCGCCCTTGTCCAGTACAATGAGCAGTTCTTC; CDR3 protein: CASSALVQYNEQFF; V gene: TRBV25-1; J gene: TRBJ2-1; D gene: .; clone size: .
CDR3 DNA: TGTGCCAGCAGTCTCAGACTAGCGGTCCAAGAGACCCAGTACTTC; CDR3 protein: CASSLRLAVQETQYF; V gene: TRBV28; J gene: TRBJ2-5; D gene: TRBD2; clone size: .
CDR3 DNA: TGCAGTGCTAGTCGTGGTAGCGTCAATGAGCAGTTCTTC; CDR3 protein: CSASRGSVNEQFF; V gene: TRBV20-1; J gene: TRBJ2-1; D gene: .; clone size: once
CDR3 DNA: TGTGCCAGCAGCCGAGATGCTGGGGCGCGGGGAAACACCATATATTTT; CDR3 protein: CASSRDAGARGNTIYF; V gene: TRBV7-9; J gene: TRBJ1-3; D gene: .; clone size: once
CDR3 DNA: TGCGCCAGCAGCCAAGACGGTTTGGGGGTATCTGGGGCCAACGTCCTGACTTTC; CDR3 protein: CASSQDGLGVSGANVLTF; V gene: TRBV4-1; J gene: TRBJ2-6; D gene: .; clone size: .
CDR3 DNA: TGTGCCAGCAGTACCCAGTTGGGGGTAAATGAAAAACTGTTTTTT; CDR3 protein: CASSTQLGVNEKLFF; V gene: TRBV6-5; J gene: TRBJ1-4; D gene: .; clone size: .
CDR3 DNA: TGTGCCAGCAGCTTGGACGGCTATGGCTACACCTTC; CDR3 protein: CASSLDGYGYTF; V gene: TRBV5-4; J gene: TRBJ1-2; D gene: .; clone size: .
CDR3 DNA: TGTGCCACCAGTGATTCCATAAGGGACACCGGGGAGCTGTTTTTT; CDR3 protein: CATSDSIRDTGELFF; V gene: TRBV24-1; J gene: TRBJ2-2; D gene: .; clone size: .
CDR3 DNA: TGTGCCAGCAGCGTAGCTGGCCAGGGGTTGGACGGGGAGCTGTTTTTT; CDR3 protein: CASSVAGQGLDGELFF; V gene: TRBV9; J gene: TRBJ2-2; D gene: .; clone size: .
CDR3 DNA: TGTGCCAGTTCAATACAGGGATACTCCTACGAGCAGTACTTC; CDR3 protein: CASSIQGYSYEQYF; V gene: TRBV19; J gene: TRBJ2-7; D gene: .; clone size: once
CDR3 DNA: TGTGCCAGCAGCCAAGGGGTTGGGGTAGCTATTACCTACGAGCAGTACTTC; CDR3 protein: CASSQGVGVAITYEQYF; V gene: TRBV3-1/TRBV3-2; J gene: TRBJ2-7; D gene: .; clone size: once
CDR3 DNA: TGTGCCAGCAGCCCCCCGAGACAGGGGATGGTTGGTGAAAAACTGTTTTTT; CDR3 protein: CASSPPRQGMVGEKLFF; V gene: TRBV2; J gene: TRBJ1-4; D gene: TRBD1; clone size: .
CDR3 DNA: TGTGCCAGCAGCTTAGATCCAGGCAGGCCCTATGGCTACACCTTC; CDR3 protein: CASSLDPGRPYGYTF; V gene: TRBV11-2; J gene: TRBJ1-2; D gene: .; clone size: .
CDR3 DNA: TGTGCCAGCAGCCGAAGAGGGAACGTCCACGAGCAGTACTTC; CDR3 protein: CASSRRGNVHEQYF; V gene: TRBV5-4; J gene: TRBJ2-7; D gene: .; clone size: .
CDR3 DNA: TGTGCCACCAGCAGAGATTTGGGGGGGCTAGCGGGAGCCGGGGAGCTGTTTTTT; CDR3 protein: CATSRDLGGLAGAGELFF; V gene: TRBV15; J gene: TRBJ2-2; D gene: TRBD2; clone size: medium-sized
CDR3 DNA: TGTGCCATCAGTGAACAGATCTACGAGCAGTACTTC; CDR3 protein: CAISEQIYEQYF; V gene: TRBV10-3; J gene: TRBJ2-7; D gene: .; clone size: .
CDR3 DNA: TGTGCCAGCAGACGACAGGACCATAGCAATCAGCCCCAGCATTTT; CDR3 protein: CASRRQDHSNQPQHF; V gene: TRBV9; J gene: TRBJ1-5; D gene: .; clone size: .
CDR3 DNA: TGCGCCAGCAGCTTGGGAGCATCCCGACAGGGGGCGGACACTGAAGCTTTCTTT; CDR3 protein: CASSLGASRQGADTEAFF; V gene: TRBV5-1; J gene: TRBJ1-1; D gene: TRBD1; clone size: .
CDR3 DNA: TGCGCCAGCAGCTTGGCCGTCGGCGGGGGGAGGTCTGGAAACACCATATATTTT; CDR3 protein: CASSLAVGGGRSGNTIYF; V gene: TRBV5-1; J gene: TRBJ1-3; D gene: .; clone size: .
CDR3 DNA: TGTGCCAGCAGCCAAATGGGACTAGGTAGAAGTATTTTTAGGGAGTATTTT; CDR3 protein: CASSQMGLGRSIFREYF; V gene: TRBV7-2; J gene: TRBJ2-3; D gene: TRBD2; clone size: few
CDR3 DNA: TGTGCCAGCAGCCAAGCAACCGGAACCCTTTACTCCTACAATGAGCAGTTCTTC; CDR3 protein: CASSQATGTLYSYNEQFF; V gene: TRBV4-2; J gene: TRBJ2-1; D gene: .; clone size: .
CDR3 DNA: TGTGCCAGCAGTGACTCTAAGAGGACAGGGAACCCTAAAGATACGCAGTATTTT; CDR3 protein: CASSDSKRTGNPKDTQYF; V gene: TRBV6-4; J gene: TRBJ2-3; D gene: TRBD1; clone size: .
CDR3 DNA: TGTGCCAGCAGCTCCCTTACTAGCGGCAACTACGAGCAGTACTTC; CDR3 protein: CASSSLTSGNYEQYF; V gene: TRBV5-4; J gene: TRBJ2-7; D gene: TRBD2; clone size: .
CDR3 DNA: TGTGCCAGCAGCCGAAACAGGGATCCAGAGACCCAGTACTTC; CDR3 protein: CASSRNRDPETQYF; V gene: TRBV11-1; J gene: TRBJ2-5; D gene: .; clone size: .
CDR3 DNA: TGTGCCAGCTGTCGAACCGGGTCAGGCAATCAGCCCCAGCATTTT; CDR3 protein: CASCRTGSGNQPQHF; V gene: TRBV28; J gene: TRBJ1-5; D gene: .; clone size: once
CDR3 DNA: TGTGCCGCTGGGGACCAGGGTTTCAATGAGCAGTTCTTC; CDR3 protein: CAAGDQGFNEQFF; V gene: TRBV19; J gene: TRBJ2-1; D gene: .; clone size: once
CDR3 DNA: TGTGCCAGCAGCTTAGTGGGGAACACTGAAGCTTTCTTT; CDR3 protein: CASSLVGNTEAFF; V gene: TRBV7-9; J gene: TRBJ1-1; D gene: .; clone size: .
CDR3 DNA: TGTGCCAGCACGTGGAGCACTGAAGCTTTCTTT; CDR3 protein: CASTWSTEAFF; V gene: TRBV2; J gene: TRBJ1-1; D gene: .; clone size: .
CDR3 DNA: TGCGCCAGCAGCTTAGGGTCTGGGGCCAACGTCCTGACTTTC; CDR3 protein: CASSLGSGANVLTF; V gene: TRBV5-1; J gene: TRBJ2-6; D gene: .; clone size: .